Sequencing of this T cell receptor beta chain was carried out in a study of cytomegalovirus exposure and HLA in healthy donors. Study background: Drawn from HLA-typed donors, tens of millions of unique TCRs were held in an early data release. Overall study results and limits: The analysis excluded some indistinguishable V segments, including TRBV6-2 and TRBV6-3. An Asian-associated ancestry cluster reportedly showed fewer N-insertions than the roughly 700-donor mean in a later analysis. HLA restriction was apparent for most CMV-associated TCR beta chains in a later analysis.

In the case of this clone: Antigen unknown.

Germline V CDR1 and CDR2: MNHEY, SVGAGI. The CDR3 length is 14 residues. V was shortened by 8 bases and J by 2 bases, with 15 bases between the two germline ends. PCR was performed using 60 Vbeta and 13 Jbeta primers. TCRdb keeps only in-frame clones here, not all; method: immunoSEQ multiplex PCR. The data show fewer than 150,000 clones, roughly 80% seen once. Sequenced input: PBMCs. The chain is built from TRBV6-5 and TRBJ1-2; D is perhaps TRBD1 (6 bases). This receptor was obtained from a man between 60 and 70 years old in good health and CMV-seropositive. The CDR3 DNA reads TGTGCCAGCCGGCCCCCACAGGGAAACTATGGCTACACCTTC. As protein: CASRPPQGNYGYTF.